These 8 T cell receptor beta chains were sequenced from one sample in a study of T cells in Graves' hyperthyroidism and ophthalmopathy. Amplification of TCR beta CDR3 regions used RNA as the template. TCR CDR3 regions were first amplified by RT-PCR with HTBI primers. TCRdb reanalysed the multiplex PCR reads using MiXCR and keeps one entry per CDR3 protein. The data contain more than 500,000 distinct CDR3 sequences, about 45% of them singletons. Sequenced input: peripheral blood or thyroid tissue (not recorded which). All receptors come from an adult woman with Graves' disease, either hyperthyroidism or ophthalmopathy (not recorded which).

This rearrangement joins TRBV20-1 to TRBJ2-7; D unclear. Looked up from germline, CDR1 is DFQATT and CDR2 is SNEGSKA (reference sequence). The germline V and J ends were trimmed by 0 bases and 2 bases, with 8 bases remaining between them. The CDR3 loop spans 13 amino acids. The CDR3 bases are TGCAGTGCTAGAGAACAGTACACCTACGAGCAGTACTTC. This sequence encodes CSAREQYTYEQYF.

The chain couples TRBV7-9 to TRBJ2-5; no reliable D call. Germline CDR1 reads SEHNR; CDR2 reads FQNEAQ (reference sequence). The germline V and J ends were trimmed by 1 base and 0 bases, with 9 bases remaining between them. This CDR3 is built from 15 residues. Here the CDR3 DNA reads TGTGCCAGCAGCTTAGACGCCATCCACCAAGAGACCCAGTACTTC. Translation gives CASSLDAIHQETQYF.

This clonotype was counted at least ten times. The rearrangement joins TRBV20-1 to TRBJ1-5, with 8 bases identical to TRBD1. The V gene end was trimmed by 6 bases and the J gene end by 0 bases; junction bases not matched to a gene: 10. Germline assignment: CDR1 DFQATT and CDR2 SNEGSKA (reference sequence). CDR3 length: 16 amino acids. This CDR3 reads CSAEGQGGDSNQPQHF. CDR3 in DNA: TGCAGTGCCGAAGGACAGGGAGGGGATAGCAATCAGCCCCAGCATTTT.

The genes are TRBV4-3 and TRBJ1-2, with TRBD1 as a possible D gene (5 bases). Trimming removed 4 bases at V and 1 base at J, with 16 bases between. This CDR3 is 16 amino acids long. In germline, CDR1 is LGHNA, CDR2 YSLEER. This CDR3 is CASSLSSGGSNYGYTF. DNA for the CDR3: TGCGCCAGCAGCCTTTCCAGCGGGGGGAGTAACTATGGCTACACCTTC.

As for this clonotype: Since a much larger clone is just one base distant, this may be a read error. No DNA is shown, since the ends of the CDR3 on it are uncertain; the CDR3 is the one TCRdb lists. The CDR3 is CASSPHLFGMGAESFF. The genes are TRBV4-1 and TRBJ1-1; the table's TRBD1 call for D was not verified on the DNA. The germline V gene has CDR1 MGHRA and CDR2 YSYEKL. Inclusive of both ends, the CDR3 amounts to 16 amino acids.

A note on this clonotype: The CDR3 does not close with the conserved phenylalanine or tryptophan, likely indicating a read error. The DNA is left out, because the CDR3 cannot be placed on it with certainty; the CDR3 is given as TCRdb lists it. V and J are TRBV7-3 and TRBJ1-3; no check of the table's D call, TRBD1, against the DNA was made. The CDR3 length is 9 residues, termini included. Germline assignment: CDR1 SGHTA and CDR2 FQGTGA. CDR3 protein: CASSGQANT.

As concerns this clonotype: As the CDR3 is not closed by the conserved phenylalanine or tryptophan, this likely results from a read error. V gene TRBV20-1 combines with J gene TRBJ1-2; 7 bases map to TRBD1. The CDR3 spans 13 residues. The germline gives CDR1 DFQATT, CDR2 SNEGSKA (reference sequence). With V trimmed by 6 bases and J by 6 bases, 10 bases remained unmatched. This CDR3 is CSARVDRADGYTS. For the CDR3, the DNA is TGCAGTGCCCGGGTTGACAGGGCCGATGGCTACACCTCC.

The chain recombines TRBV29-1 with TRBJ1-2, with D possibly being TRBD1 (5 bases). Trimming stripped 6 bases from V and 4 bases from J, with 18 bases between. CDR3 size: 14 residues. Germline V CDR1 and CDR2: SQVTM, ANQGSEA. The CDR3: CSVNKPGAGYGYTF. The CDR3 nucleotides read TGCAGCGTCAACAAACCCGGGGCTGGCTATGGCTACACCTTC.